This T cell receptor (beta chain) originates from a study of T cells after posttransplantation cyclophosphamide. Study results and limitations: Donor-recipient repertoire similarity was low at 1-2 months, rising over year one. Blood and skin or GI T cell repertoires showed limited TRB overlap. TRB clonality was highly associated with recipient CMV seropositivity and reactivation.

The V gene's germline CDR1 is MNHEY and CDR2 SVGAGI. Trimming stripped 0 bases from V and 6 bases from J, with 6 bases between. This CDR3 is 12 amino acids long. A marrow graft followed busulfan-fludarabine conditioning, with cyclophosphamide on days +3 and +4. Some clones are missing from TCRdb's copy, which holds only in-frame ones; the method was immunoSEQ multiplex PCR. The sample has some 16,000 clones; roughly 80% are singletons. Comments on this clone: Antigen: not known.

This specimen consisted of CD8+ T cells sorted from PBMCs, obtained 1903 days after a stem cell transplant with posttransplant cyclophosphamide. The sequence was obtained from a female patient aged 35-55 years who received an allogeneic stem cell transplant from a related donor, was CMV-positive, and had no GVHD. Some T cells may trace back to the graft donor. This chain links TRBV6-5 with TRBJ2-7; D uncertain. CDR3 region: CASSYSGVEQYF. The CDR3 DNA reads TGTGCCAGCAGTTACTCCGGAGTCGAGCAGTACTTC.